These 3 T cell receptor beta chains share one sample of origin, sequenced in a study of Graves' ophthalmopathy and Graves' hyperthyroidism. The TCR beta CDR3 regions underwent amplification from RNA transcripts. The library came from an HTBI-primed first-round RT-PCR and a second-round multiplex PCR. TCRdb called the multiplex PCR reads again in MiXCR, with one record for every CDR3 protein. The sample lists around 1,200,000 distinct CDR3 sequences, about 35% occurring once. The material sequenced was peripheral blood or thyroid tissue (not recorded which). The receptors were gathered from an adult man with Graves' hyperthyroidism.

This clonotype turned up a few times. The genes are TRBV11-3 and TRBJ2-7, with unresolved D. This CDR3 is 15 amino acids long. In germline, CDR1 is SGHNT, CDR2 YENEEA. Trimming took off 0 bases at V and 5 bases at J, with 14 bases between the two ends. The DNA of the CDR3 is TGTGCCAGCAGCTTAGAGGGCCAAGGTGGTCACGAGCAGTACTTC. Translation gives CASSLEGQGGHEQYF.

This clonotype showed up many times. The chain's CDR3 is CSAGGGVNSPLHF. The DNA of the CDR3 is TGCAGTGCTGGAGGAGGGGTAAATTCACCCCTCCACTTT. This chain connects TRBV20-1 to TRBJ1-6, with a tentative D call TRBD1 (5 bases). CDR3 length: 13 residues. Germline CDR1 DFQATT, CDR2 SNEGSKA (reference sequence). V was cut by 5 bases and J by 7 bases, with 12 bases left in between.

The chain has TRBV29-1 and TRBJ1-1; D not certain. This CDR3 has 12 amino acids. CDR1 and CDR2 from the germline V gene are SQVTM and ANQGSEA. The V and J ends lost 7 bases and 4 bases respectively, with 13 bases between them. CDR3 in amino acids: CSANPGGTEAFF. Here the CDR3 DNA reads TGCAGCGCGAATCCCGGCGGCACTGAAGCTTTCTTT.